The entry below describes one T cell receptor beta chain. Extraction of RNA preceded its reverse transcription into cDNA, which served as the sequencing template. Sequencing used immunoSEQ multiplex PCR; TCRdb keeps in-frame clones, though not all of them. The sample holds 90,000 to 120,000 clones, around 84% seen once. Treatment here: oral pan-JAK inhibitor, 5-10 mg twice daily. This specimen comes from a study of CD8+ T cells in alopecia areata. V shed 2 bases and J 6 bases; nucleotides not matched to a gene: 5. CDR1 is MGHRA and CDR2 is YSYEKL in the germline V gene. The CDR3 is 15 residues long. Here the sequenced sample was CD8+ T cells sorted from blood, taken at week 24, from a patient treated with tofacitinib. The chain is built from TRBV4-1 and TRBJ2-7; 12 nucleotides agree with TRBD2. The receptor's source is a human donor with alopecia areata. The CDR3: CASSQPSGGVVEQYF. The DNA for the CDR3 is TGCGCCAGCAGCCAACCTAGCGGGGGGGTAGTCGAGCAGTACTTC.